These 27 T cell receptor beta chains share one sample of origin, sequenced in a study of cytomegalovirus exposure and HLA in healthy donors. Sequenced by immunoSEQ multiplex PCR; TCRdb stores in-frame clones only, minus some. This table has over 150,000 clones, around nine tenths appearing once. Material for sequencing was PBMCs. These receptors were collected from a young woman in good health and CMV-seropositive.

The gene calls are TRBV6-4 and TRBJ2-1; D is unclear. The CDR3 runs to 14 residues. Per germline, CDR1 MRHNA and CDR2 SNTAGT. Trimming removed 0 bases at V and 5 bases at J, with 8 bases between. CDR3 bases: TGTGCCAGCAGTGACTCGACAACCCACAATGAGCAGTTCTTC. Protein sequence: CASSDSTTHNEQFF.

This clone was seen only once. This CDR3 is CASSGRLAGEADTQYF. CDR3 nucleotide sequence: TGTGCCAGCAGTGGACGACTAGCGGGAGAGGCAGATACGCAGTATTTT. V and J are TRBV6-1 and TRBJ2-3; 12 positions match TRBD2. The germline gives CDR1 MNHNS, CDR2 SASEGT. The CDR3 covers 16 residues. The V gene end was trimmed by 4 bases and the J gene end by 4 bases; junction bases not matched to a gene: 6.

This clone appeared once. V and J are TRBV18 and TRBJ2-1; TRBD1 matches at 9 bases. J was trimmed by 5 bases and V by 4 bases; bases with no gene match: 9. The CDR3 spans 16 residues. Looked up from germline, CDR1 is KGHSH and CDR2 is LQKENI. CDR3 region: CASSLEDRGLNNEQFF. The DNA of the CDR3 is TGTGCCAGCTCACTTGAGGACAGGGGACTTAACAATGAGCAGTTCTTC.

The gene calls are TRBV6-1 and TRBJ1-2; D gene ambiguous. The CDR3 has 12 residues. Germline values: CDR1 MNHNS, CDR2 SASEGT. Trimming removed 8 bases from V and 4 bases from J, with 11 bases in between. The CDR3 DNA reads as TGTGCCAGCCGGAGCGGTTCCTATGGCTACACCTTC. It encodes CASRSGSYGYTF.

The CDR3 DNA reads as TGTGCCAGCAGCCGTGGGACAGGGGTAATAAGCAATCAGCCCCAGCATTTT. Protein product: CASSRGTGVISNQPQHF. The chain has TRBV7-9 and TRBJ1-5, with 10 bases fitting TRBD1. Trimming at V came to 5 bases and at J to 1 base, leaving 8 bases not matched to a gene. Germline assignment: CDR1 SEHNR and CDR2 FQNEAQ (reference sequence). The CDR3 consists of 17 residues.

This clone appeared once. The V and J genes are TRBV5-6 and TRBJ2-7, with D perhaps matching TRBD2 (6 bases). The CDR3 covers 18 residues. The V gene's germline CDR1 is SGHDT and CDR2 YYEEEE. The ends were cut back, 1 base at V and 5 bases at J, with 25 bases in the middle. The DNA for the CDR3 is TGTGCCAGCAGCTTGCCCATCTTGCGAGGGACTCCCGCGGACGAGCAGTACTTC. Amino acids: CASSLPILRGTPADEQYF.

Written as DNA, the CDR3 is TGTGCCAGCAGCCTCACCCCAGGGCTCCTATACAATGAGCAGTTCTTC. It is translated as CASSLTPGLLYNEQFF. V and J are TRBV9 and TRBJ2-1; D might be TRBD1 (5 bases). Germline values: CDR1 SGDLS, CDR2 YYNGEE. V lost 4 bases to trimming and J lost 4 bases, with 18 bases between them. This CDR3 has 16 residues.

Here the CDR3 DNA reads TGCAGCGTTGAGTCGGCTAGCGGGTCCTACGAGCAGTACTTC. Protein: CSVESASGSYEQYF. The rearrangement links TRBV29-1 to TRBJ2-7; TRBD2 matches 8 bases. The germline CDR1 and CDR2 sequences are SQVTM and ANQGSEA. CDR3 length: 14 residues. V trimming: 3 bases; J trimming: 1 base; junction bases outside the gene matches: 5.

The chain links TRBV30 to TRBJ1-2; D unclear. The CDR3 covers 11 residues. V was pared by 2 bases and J by 8 bases, with 9 bases between. The V gene's germline CDR1 is GTSNPN and CDR2 SVGIG (reference sequence). The CDR3 spells CAWSRVGGYTF. CDR3 bases: TGTGCCTGGAGTCGGGTCGGCGGCTACACCTTC. Using reference TRBV30 and TRBJ1-2 for the parts outside the CDR3, the full variable domain is SQTIHQWPATLVQPVGSPLSLECTVEGTSNPNLYWYRQAAGRGLQLLFYSVGIGQISSEVPQNLSASRPQDRQFILSSKKLLLSDSGFYLCAWSRVGGYTFGSGTRLTVV.

This clone showed up just once. V usage is TRBV7-2 and J usage is TRBJ2-6; possibly TRBD1 for D (6 bases). The CDR3 covers 18 residues. Trimming cost V 2 bases and J 0 bases, with 14 bases left between them. Germline-derived CDR1 and CDR2 are SGHTA and FQGNSA. CDR3 bases: TGTGCCAGCAGCTTAATGGGGACAAGGTTCTCTGGGGCCAACGTCCTGACTTTC. This sequence encodes CASSLMGTRFSGANVLTF. Full variable domain (missing parts from reference TRBV7-2 and TRBJ2-6): GAGVSQSPSNKVTEKGKDVELRCDPISGHTALYWYRQSLGQGLEFLIYFQGNSAPDKSGLPSDRFSAERTGGSVSTLTIQRTQQEDSAVYLCASSLMGTRFSGANVLTFGAGSRLTVL.

This chain uses TRBV11-3 with TRBJ2-7; 9 nucleotides agree with TRBD1. After removal of 4 bases from V and 2 bases from J, the junction contained 3 bases not matched to a gene. The CDR3 extends over 14 amino acids. Germline-derived CDR1 and CDR2 are SGHNT and YENEEA. The DNA of the CDR3 is TGTGCCAGCAGCTCGTACAGGGGGCCCTACGAGCAGTACTTC. Translating it yields CASSSYRGPYEQYF.

The chain couples TRBV14 to TRBJ2-1; D is perhaps TRBD2 (6 bases). The ends were cut back, 1 base at V and 2 bases at J, with 12 bases in the middle. The germline CDR1 and CDR2 sequences are SGHDN and FVKESK. The CDR3 sequence is 16 residues long. The CDR3 DNA sequence: TGTGCCAGCAGCCAAGTGGCGGGATTACCCTACAATGAGCAGTTCTTC. It specifies CASSQVAGLPYNEQFF.

The rearrangement links TRBV2 to TRBJ2-1, with TRBD2 matching over 7 bases. After removal of 8 bases from V and 2 bases from J, the junction contained 9 bases not matched to a gene. CDR1 and CDR2 (germline): SNHLY, FYNNEI. The CDR3 is 15 residues long. DNA of the CDR3: TGTGCCAGCGCCAAGCGGGACTTCCCCTACAATGAGCAGTTCTTC. As protein: CASAKRDFPYNEQFF.

This chain links TRBV5-1 with TRBJ2-1; TRBD2 agrees at 13 bases. V shed 2 bases and J 9 bases; nucleotides not matched to a gene: 8. This CDR3 comprises 16 residues. Germline CDR1 and CDR2: SGHRS and YFSETQ. The CDR3 here is CASSFLGTSGMGEQFF. As DNA, the CDR3 is TGCGCCAGCAGCTTTCTCGGGACTAGCGGGATGGGTGAGCAGTTCTTC.

The genes are TRBV6-5 and TRBJ2-3, with D possibly TRBD1 on 6 matching bases. The germline CDR1 and CDR2 sequences are MNHEY and SVGAGI. V gave up 5 bases and J gave up 5 bases, with 14 bases separating them. The CDR3 loop spans 14 amino acids. CDR3 region: CASSPGQIRDTQYF. The CDR3, as DNA: TGTGCCAGCAGTCCGGGACAAATCAGAGATACGCAGTATTTT.

In this sample, this clone turned up a few times. This chain links TRBV7-2 with TRBJ2-7; 8 bases match TRBD1. Germline CDR1 and CDR2: SGHTA and FQGNSA. The CDR3 is 15 amino acids. J gave up 3 bases and V 5 bases, and 9 bases lay outside the gene matches. The CDR3 reads CASSQTGDPLYEQYF. The CDR3 DNA is TGTGCCAGCAGCCAGACAGGGGACCCGCTCTACGAGCAGTACTTC.

The rearrangement joins TRBV5-1 to TRBJ2-5; TRBD2 matches at 15 bases. CDR1 is SGHRS and CDR2 is YFSETQ in the germline V gene. The CDR3 spans 16 residues. Unmatched junction bases numbered 5, after V lost 3 bases and J lost 5 bases. DNA for the CDR3: TGCGCCAGCAGCTGGGGACTAGCGGGAGGTTATGAGACCCAGTACTTC. Translated, it gives CASSWGLAGGYETQYF.

The chain links TRBV7-9 to TRBJ2-7; TRBD2 is a possible D gene (6 bases). The germline gives CDR1 SEHNR, CDR2 FQNEAQ (reference sequence). V lost 3 bases, J lost 5 bases, and 14 bases lay in between. CDR3 size: 14 residues. The CDR3 nucleotides read TGTGCCAGCAGCTTTTTCGGGAGTCAAGACGAGCAGTACTTC. This gives the protein CASSFFGSQDEQYF.

This clone was observed many times. The chain employs TRBV5-1 and TRBJ1-2, with TRBD1 as a possible D gene (5 bases). The germline V gene has CDR1 SGHRS and CDR2 YFSETQ. CDR3 size: 12 residues. V was clipped by 4 bases and J by 8 bases, with 12 bases between them. DNA for the CDR3: TGCGCCAGCAGCCCGGGGGGGAGCGGCTACACCTTC. This codes for CASSPGGSGYTF.

This chain joins TRBV5-1 and TRBJ2-1; D is unclear. The germline V gene encodes CDR1 SGHRS and CDR2 YFSETQ. V lost 6 bases and J 8 bases, leaving 9 bases between the germline ends. The CDR3 runs 11 residues. CDR3 sequence (DNA): TGCGCCAGCACCCTAGAGGATGAGCAGTTCTTC. Its translation is CASTLEDEQFF.

This clone has just one count. The genes are TRBV5-1 and TRBJ1-1; 7 positions agree with TRBD1. The ends lost 1 base at V and 2 bases at J; junction bases unmatched: 11. Germline CDR1 reads SGHRS; CDR2 reads YFSETQ. The CDR3 is 17 amino acids. CDR3 coding DNA: TGCGCCAGCAGCTTGAAACAAGGGACAGATCATAACACTGAAGCTTTCTTT. Amino acids: CASSLKQGTDHNTEAFF.

The chain joins TRBV6-5 to TRBJ1-2, with TRBD1 as a possible D gene (6 bases). This CDR3 is built from 15 residues. The germline CDR1 and CDR2 sequences are MNHEY and SVGAGI. Trimming removed 0 bases from V and 4 bases from J, with 12 bases in between. The CDR3 DNA reads TGTGCCAGCAGTTACTCTGACAGGACTTCCTATGGCTACACCTTC. It yields the protein CASSYSDRTSYGYTF.

The chain carries TRBV6-4 and TRBJ2-3, with 8 positions matching TRBD2. Per germline, CDR1 MRHNA and CDR2 SNTAGT. Unmatched junction bases numbered 4, after V lost 5 bases and J lost 0 bases. The CDR3 runs to 15 residues. Written as DNA, the CDR3 is TGTGCCAGCAGTCCTACTAGCGGAAGCACAGATACGCAGTATTTT. This codes for CASSPTSGSTDTQYF.

This clone has just one count. The DNA for the CDR3 is TGTGCCAGCAGTCACAGGGTTTCTAGCACAGATACGCAGTATTTT. It codes for CASSHRVSSTDTQYF. V gene TRBV28 combines with J gene TRBJ2-3; D perhaps matches TRBD1 (6 bases). V gave up 5 bases and J gave up 0 bases, with 12 bases separating them. Germline V lookup: CDR1 MDHEN, CDR2 SYDVKM. This CDR3 is built from 15 residues.

This chain uses TRBV2 with TRBJ1-5; 8 bases agree with TRBD1. V lost 3 bases to trimming and J lost 6 bases; unmatched junction nucleotides: 7. The CDR3 runs 15 residues. The germline V gene encodes CDR1 SNHLY and CDR2 FYNNEI. In DNA, the CDR3 is TGTGCCAGCAGTGATCGACAGGGGAAGAGTCAGCCCCAGCATTTT. Its protein is CASSDRQGKSQPQHF. Drawing the rest from reference TRBV2 and TRBJ1-5, the complete variable domain is EPEVTQTPSHQVTQMGQEVILRCVPISNHLYFYWYRQILGQKVEFLVSFYNNEISEKSEIFDDQFSVERPDGSNFTLKIRSTKLEDSAMYFCASSDRQGKSQPQHFGDGTRLSIL.

This clone has only one observation. The J gene is TRBJ1-2, the V gene TRBV27; 7 positions agree with TRBD1. With V trimmed by 4 bases and J by 7 bases, 9 bases remained unmatched. The CDR3 is 14 residues long. Germline CDR1 and CDR2: MNHEY and SMNVEV (reference sequence). CDR3 in amino acids: CASSWNDRVGGYTF. The CDR3 nucleotides read TGTGCCAGCAGTTGGAACGACAGGGTGGGTGGCTACACCTTC.

The rearrangement joins TRBV2 to TRBJ2-7, with 10 nucleotides matching TRBD1. The germline gives CDR1 SNHLY, CDR2 FYNNEI. J gave up 4 bases and V 6 bases, and 6 bases lay outside the gene matches. The CDR3 loop spans 14 amino acids. This chain's CDR3 is CASSRQGATYEQYF. CDR3 nucleotides: TGTGCCAGCAGCCGACAGGGGGCGACGTACGAGCAGTACTTC. Full variable domain (outside the CDR3, taken from reference TRBV2 and TRBJ2-7): EPEVTQTPSHQVTQMGQEVILRCVPISNHLYFYWYRQILGQKVEFLVSFYNNEISEKSEIFDDQFSVERPDGSNFTLKIRSTKLEDSAMYFCASSRQGATYEQYFGPGTRLTVT.